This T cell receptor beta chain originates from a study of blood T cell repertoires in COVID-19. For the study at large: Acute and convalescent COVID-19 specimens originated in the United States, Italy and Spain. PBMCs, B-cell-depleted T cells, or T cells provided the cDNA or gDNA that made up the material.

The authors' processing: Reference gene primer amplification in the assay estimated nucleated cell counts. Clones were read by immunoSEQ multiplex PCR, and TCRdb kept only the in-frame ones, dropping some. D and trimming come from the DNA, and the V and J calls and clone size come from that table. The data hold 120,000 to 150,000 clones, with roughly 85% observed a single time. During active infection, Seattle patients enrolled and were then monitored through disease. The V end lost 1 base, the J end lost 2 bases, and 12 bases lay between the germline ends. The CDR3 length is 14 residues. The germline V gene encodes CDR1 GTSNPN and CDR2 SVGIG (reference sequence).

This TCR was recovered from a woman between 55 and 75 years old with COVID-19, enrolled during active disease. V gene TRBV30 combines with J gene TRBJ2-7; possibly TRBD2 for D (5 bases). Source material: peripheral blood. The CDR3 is CAWSDPGLTYEQYF. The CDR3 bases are TGTGCCTGGAGTGACCCGGGATTAACCTACGAGCAGTACTTC.